This T cell receptor beta chain was profiled in a study of T cells after yellow fever vaccination. For TCR, cDNA came from 5'RACE template switching, which added a universal primer site and UMIs. TCRdb processed the 5' RACE reads anew with MiXCR; each CDR3 protein has one entry. This table has approximately 96,000 distinct CDR3 sequences, almost 9% appearing once. This clonotype appeared a few times. The CDR3 runs to 13 residues. V was pared by 10 bases and J by 1 base, with 14 bases between. CDR1 and CDR2 from the germline V gene are MDHEN and SYDVKM. This rearrangement joins TRBV28 to TRBJ2-7, with D hard to call. This TCR came from a man aged 18 to 30 who received the YFV17D yellow fever vaccine. The starting material was CD8+ T cells not binding an NS4B(214-222) dextramer, sorted from PBMCs, obtained approximately 16 days after the first yellow fever vaccination. In nucleotides, the CDR3 is TGTGCCACCCTTGGTCTCTCTTCCTACGAGCAGTACTTC. Translation: CATLGLSSYEQYF.